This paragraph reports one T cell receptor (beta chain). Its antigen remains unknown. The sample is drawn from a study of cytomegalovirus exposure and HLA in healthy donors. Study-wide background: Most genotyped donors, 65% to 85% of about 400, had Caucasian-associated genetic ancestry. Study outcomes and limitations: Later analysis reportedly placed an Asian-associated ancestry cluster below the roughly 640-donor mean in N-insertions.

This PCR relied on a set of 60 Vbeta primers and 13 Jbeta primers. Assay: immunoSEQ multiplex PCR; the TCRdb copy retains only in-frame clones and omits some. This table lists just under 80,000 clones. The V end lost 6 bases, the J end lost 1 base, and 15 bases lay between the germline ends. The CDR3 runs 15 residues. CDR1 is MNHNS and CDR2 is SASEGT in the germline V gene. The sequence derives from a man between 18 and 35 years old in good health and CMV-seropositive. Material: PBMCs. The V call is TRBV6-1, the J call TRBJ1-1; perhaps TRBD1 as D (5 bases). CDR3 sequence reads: CASRVDSPGNTEAFF. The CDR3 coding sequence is TGTGCCAGCAGGGTCGACAGTCCGGGGAACACTGAAGCTTTCTTT.